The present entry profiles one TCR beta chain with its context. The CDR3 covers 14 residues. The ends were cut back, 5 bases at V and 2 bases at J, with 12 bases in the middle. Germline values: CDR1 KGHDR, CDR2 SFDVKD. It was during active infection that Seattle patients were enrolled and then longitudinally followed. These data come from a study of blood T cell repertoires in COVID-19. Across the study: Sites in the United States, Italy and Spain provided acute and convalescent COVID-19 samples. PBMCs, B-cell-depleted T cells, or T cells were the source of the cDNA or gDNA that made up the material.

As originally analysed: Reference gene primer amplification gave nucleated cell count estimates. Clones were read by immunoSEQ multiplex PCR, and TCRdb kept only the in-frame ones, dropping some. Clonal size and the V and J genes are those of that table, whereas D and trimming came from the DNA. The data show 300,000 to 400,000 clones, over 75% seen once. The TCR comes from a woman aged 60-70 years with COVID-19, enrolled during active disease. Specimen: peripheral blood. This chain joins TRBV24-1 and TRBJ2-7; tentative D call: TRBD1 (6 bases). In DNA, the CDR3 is TGTGCCACCAGTGCAAACAGGGCTCCCTACGAGCAGTACTTC. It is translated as CATSANRAPYEQYF.